Listed here are 12 T cell receptor beta chains from one sample, sequenced in a study of cytomegalovirus exposure and HLA in healthy donors. In the PCR, 60 Vbeta and 13 Jbeta primers were used. Assay: immunoSEQ multiplex PCR; the TCRdb copy retains only in-frame clones and omits some. The table has 200,000 or so clones, 75% to 90% seen once. The sample consisted of PBMCs. All receptors come from a woman aged 50 to 60 in good health and CMV-seropositive.

The CDR3 reads CASSGSSGGGNEQFF. The CDR3 DNA reads TGTGCCAGCAGCGGATCCAGCGGGGGAGGGAATGAGCAGTTCTTC. The rearrangement links TRBV9 to TRBJ2-1, with 8 bases lining up with TRBD2. The CDR3 spans 15 residues. The V segment lost 3 bases and the J segment 7 bases; nucleotides outside the gene matches: 9. Germline V gives CDR1 SGDLS, CDR2 YYNGEE.

For this clone: Other nucleotide sequences from this sample produce the same CDR3. The rearrangement joins TRBV12-5 to TRBJ1-1; 7 nucleotides agree with TRBD1. The germline V gene encodes CDR1 LGHNT and CDR2 FRNRAP. The CDR3 totals 13 residues. Trimming removed 1 base from V and 6 bases from J; junction bases left unmatched: 2. Here the CDR3 reads CASGLGQGPEAFF. In DNA, the CDR3 is TGTGCTAGTGGTTTGGGACAGGGTCCTGAAGCTTTCTTT.

This sequence joins TRBV7-3 and TRBJ2-7, with 12 bases aligning to TRBD2. The CDR3 covers 15 residues. Unmatched junction bases numbered 7, after V lost 6 bases and J lost 4 bases. The germline V gene encodes CDR1 SGHTA and CDR2 FQGTGA. The CDR3: CASRLTSGSWYEQYF. CDR3 in DNA: TGTGCCAGCAGGTTGACTAGCGGGAGCTGGTACGAGCAGTACTTC.

V usage is TRBV18 and J usage is TRBJ2-6; TRBD1 might be the D (6 bases). There are 18 residues in the CDR3. The V gene lost 4 bases and the J gene lost 0 bases, with 16 bases spanning the gap. CDR1 and CDR2 (germline): KGHSH, LQKENI. CDR3 in DNA: TGTGCCAGCTCACGATACAGGGACACCCACTCTGGGGCCAACGTCCTGACTTTC. Translating gives CASSRYRDTHSGANVLTF.

The chain couples TRBV4-1 to TRBJ1-6; 9 bases map to TRBD1. After removal of 3 bases from V and 5 bases from J, the junction contained 14 bases not matched to a gene. The CDR3 consists of 19 residues. CDR1 MGHRA and CDR2 YSYEKL come from the germline V gene. The CDR3 DNA sequence: TGCGCCAGCAGCCATCAACCAGCGGGACAGGGACCACATAATTCACCCCTCCACTTT. As protein: CASSHQPAGQGPHNSPLHF.

The V call is TRBV10-2, the J call TRBJ2-1; D is perhaps TRBD1 (5 bases). Germline V gives CDR1 WSHSY, CDR2 SAAADI. V gave up 6 bases and J gave up 0 bases, with 18 bases separating them. The CDR3 runs to 17 residues. This CDR3 is CASRDPLGASSYNEQFF. CDR3 nucleotides: TGCGCCAGCAGAGACCCTCTAGGGGCCAGCTCCTACAATGAGCAGTTCTTC.

This chain links TRBV2 with TRBJ2-2; 13 bases are shared with TRBD2. V lost 11 bases, J lost 4 bases, and 7 bases stayed unmatched. The CDR3 totals 15 residues. CDR1 and CDR2 from the germline V gene are SNHLY and FYNNEI. The CDR3 here is CAGKRLAGGTGELFF. CDR3 nucleotide sequence: TGTGCCGGGAAGAGACTAGCGGGAGGCACCGGGGAGCTGTTTTTT. Full variable domain (missing parts from reference TRBV2 and TRBJ2-2): EPEVTQTPSHQVTQMGQEVILRCVPISNHLYFYWYRQILGQKVEFLVSFYNNEISEKSEIFDDQFSVERPDGSNFTLKIRSTKLEDSAMYFCAGKRLAGGTGELFFGEGSRLTVL.

The CDR3 sequence: CASSPWDRGRSRYTF. CDR3 nucleotides: TGTGCCAGCAGTCCGTGGGACAGGGGCCGATCTCGCTACACCTTC. This chain links TRBV6-5 with TRBJ1-2; 10 bases line up with TRBD1. J lost 9 bases, V lost 5 bases, and 12 bases had no gene match. The CDR3 runs to 15 residues. The germline CDR1 and CDR2 sequences are MNHEY and SVGAGI.

The rearrangement joins TRBV29-1 to TRBJ1-1, with D unclear. Germline lookup yields CDR1 SQVTM and CDR2 ANQGSEA. With 3 bases removed from V and 0 bases from J, the gap between germline ends came to 8 bases. The CDR3 runs 13 residues. The CDR3 reads CSVDPGLNTEAFF. CDR3 DNA: TGCAGCGTTGATCCAGGCTTGAACACTGAAGCTTTCTTT.

V is TRBV7-2 and J is TRBJ1-1; 9 positions agree with TRBD1. Germline-derived CDR1 and CDR2 are SGHTA and FQGNSA. V trimming: 6 bases; J trimming: 7 bases; junction bases outside the gene matches: 9. This CDR3 region has 14 residues. CDR3 sequence reads: CASRPQDRGIEAFF. The CDR3, as DNA: TGTGCCAGCAGACCCCAGGACAGGGGAATTGAAGCTTTCTTT. Using reference TRBV7-2 and TRBJ1-1 for the parts outside the CDR3, the full variable domain is GAGVSQSPSNKVTEKGKDVELRCDPISGHTALYWYRQSLGQGLEFLIYFQGNSAPDKSGLPSDRFSAERTGGSVSTLTIQRTQQEDSAVYLCASRPQDRGIEAFFGQGTRLTVV.

The chain joins TRBV11-2 to TRBJ2-3; the D gene is possibly TRBD1 (6 bases). The CDR3 spans 16 residues. From germline, CDR1 is SGHAT and CDR2 FQNNGV. Trimming shortened V by 0 bases and J by 2 bases, and 12 bases separated the two germline ends. CDR3 protein: CASSLEVTGNTDTQYF. The CDR3, as DNA: TGTGCCAGCAGCTTAGAGGTAACAGGGAACACAGATACGCAGTATTTT.

V is TRBV6-5 and J is TRBJ2-1; D gene ambiguous. The V end was cut by 6 bases, the J end by 6 bases, with 9 bases between. CDR3 length: 12 amino acids. Germline-derived CDR1 and CDR2 are MNHEY and SVGAGI. DNA of the CDR3: TGTGCCAGCAGCCCGAGAGTCAATGAGCAGTTCTTC. The encoded protein is CASSPRVNEQFF.